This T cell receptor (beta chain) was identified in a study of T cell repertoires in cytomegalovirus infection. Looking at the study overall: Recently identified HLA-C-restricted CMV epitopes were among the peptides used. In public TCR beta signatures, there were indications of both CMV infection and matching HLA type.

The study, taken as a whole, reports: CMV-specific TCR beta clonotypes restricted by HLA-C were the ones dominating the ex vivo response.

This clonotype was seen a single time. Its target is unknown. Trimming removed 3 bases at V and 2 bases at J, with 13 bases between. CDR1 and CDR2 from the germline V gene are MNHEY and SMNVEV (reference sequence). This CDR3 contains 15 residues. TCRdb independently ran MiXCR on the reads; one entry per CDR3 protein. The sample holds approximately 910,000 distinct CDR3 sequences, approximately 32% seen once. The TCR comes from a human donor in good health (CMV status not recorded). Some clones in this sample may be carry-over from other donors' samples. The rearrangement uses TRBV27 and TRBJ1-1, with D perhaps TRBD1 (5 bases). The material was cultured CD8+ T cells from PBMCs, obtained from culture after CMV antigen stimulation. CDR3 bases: TGTGCCAGCAGTTTCCGGGGCAGGGCTAACACTGAAGCTTTCTTT. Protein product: CASSFRGRANTEAFF.